The rows below give T cell receptor beta chains drawn from one sample of a study of low-dose radiotherapy and immunotherapy resistance in tumors. TCRdb reprocessed the reads via MiXCR and lists one record per CDR3 protein. The sample holds about 35,000 distinct CDR3 sequences, less than 25% seen once. Here the sequenced sample was PBMCs, taken after low-dose radiotherapy plus immunotherapy. These receptors all come from a female donor with ovarian cancer. The CDR3 runs from the conserved cysteine through the conserved F or W. A D gene is named only where the DNA matches it firmly. A row's size may be missing; if present it is once, few, many or a size class.

TRBD1	many	TRBV2	TRBJ1-2	CASSTTTGSGGYTF	TGTGCCAGCAGTACCACGACAGGGAGCGGTGGCTACACCTTC
TRBD2	NA	TRBV6-6	TRBJ2-1	CASSPLAGGRNEQFF	TGTGCCAGCAGCCCTCTAGCGGGGGGGCGCAATGAGCAGTTCTTC
NA	few	TRBV4-1	TRBJ2-3	CASSPSRTSADTQYF	TGCGCCAGCAGCCCGTCTAGGACCTCAGCAGATACGCAGTATTTT
NA	many	TRBV7-3	TRBJ2-5	CASSLGPGQETQYF	TGTGCCAGCAGCTTAGGTCCCGGGCAAGAGACCCAGTACTTC
NA	many	TRBV4-1	TRBJ1-6	CASSQVWSLDSPLHF	TGCGCCAGCAGCCAAGTCTGGAGTTTGGATTCACCCCTCCACTTT
NA	NA	TRBV28	TRBJ2-3	CASIRGRSTDTQYF	TGTGCCAGCATAAGGGGTCGGTCGACAGATACGCAGTATTTT
TRBD2	many	TRBV11-2	TRBJ2-5	CASSVSGNTGTQYF	TGTGCCAGCAGCGTTAGCGGGAACACCGGGACCCAGTACTTC
TRBD1	many	TRBV5-1	TRBJ1-5	CASSLQGGGQPQHF	TGTGCCAGCAGCCTACAGGGGGGTGGACAGCCCCAGCATTTT
TRBD1	many	TRBV6-1	TRBJ1-1	CASRGQGTGAFF	TGTGCCAGCAGAGGACAGGGGACGGGGGCTTTCTTT
NA	many	TRBV7-6	TRBJ2-7	CASSSRTAYEQYF	TGTGCCAGCAGCTCCCGGACGGCGTACGAGCAGTACTTC
NA	few	TRBV5-6	TRBJ2-1	CASSLPGIGNEQFF	TGTGCCAGCAGCCTCCCAGGGATCGGGAATGAGCAGTTCTTC
NA	many	TRBV2	TRBJ2-2	CASIRWDLTGELFF	TGTGCCAGCATAAGGTGGGATCTCACCGGGGAGCTGTTTTTT
NA	many	TRBV27	TRBJ2-3	CASSAEGVGRTDTQYF	TGTGCCAGCAGTGCCGAGGGGGTAGGGCGCACAGATACGCAGTATTTT
NA	many	TRBV5-1	TRBJ2-1	CASSRTGNSYNEQFF	TGCGCCAGCAGCAGGACGGGGAACTCCTACAATGAGCAGTTCTTC
NA	many	TRBV18	TRBJ2-2	CASSPPAENTGELFF	TGTGCCAGCTCACCGCCGGCAGAAAACACCGGGGAGCTGTTTTTT
NA	many	TRBV6-6	TRBJ1-3	CASTSHDSGNTIYF	TGTGCCAGCACCTCCCACGACTCTGGAAACACCATATATTTT
NA	many	TRBV6-2/TRBV6-3	TRBJ1-5	CASSDGQTYSNQPQHF	TGTGCCAGCAGTGACGGACAGACGTATAGCAATCAGCCCCAGCATTTT
NA	few	TRBV5-1	TRBJ2-1	CASSLDLVESSEQFF	TGCGCCAGCAGCTTGGATCTAGTAGAGTCGTCTGAGCAGTTCTTC
TRBD2	NA	TRBV6-6	TRBJ2-5	CASSSGLAGGLGTQYF	TGTGCCAGCAGCTCCGGACTAGCGGGAGGGCTGGGGACCCAGTACTTC
NA	many	TRBV29-1	TRBJ1-3	CSLEWGPLTSGNTIYF	TGCAGTTTAGAATGGGGACCTCTAACCTCTGGAAACACCATATATTTT
NA	many	TRBV18	TRBJ1-5	CASSLNAGGNQPQHF	TGTGCCAGCTCACTCAATGCAGGGGGCAATCAGCCCCAGCATTTT
NA	many	TRBV6-5	TRBJ2-2	CASSVGYTGELFF	TGTGCCAGCAGTGTCGGGTACACCGGGGAGCTGTTTTTT
NA	many	TRBV6-2/TRBV6-3	TRBJ2-1	CASRTSGQTYNEQFF	TGTGCCAGCAGAACCTCGGGGCAGACCTACAATGAGCAGTTCTTC